This T cell receptor (beta chain) was recorded in a study of T cells in Graves' hyperthyroidism and ophthalmopathy. Study-level points and caveats: A model of 13 V-J features distinguished ophthalmopathy from stable hyperthyroidism. Most expanded thyroid clonotypes above 0.001 also appeared in blood. Progression to ophthalmopathy was predicted a median of 6.5 months early.

Germline V gene lookup returns CDR1 SGHVS and CDR2 FQNEAQ. This CDR3 has 15 amino acids. V lost 0 bases and J lost 0, with 7 bases in between. Template material for amplifying TCR beta CDR3 regions consisted of RNA transcripts. A first-round RT-PCR of the TCR CDR3 used the HTBI primer set. From the multiplex PCR reads, TCRdb called clonotypes with MiXCR, one entry per CDR3 protein. The sample has roughly 290,000 distinct CDR3 sequences, roughly 13% seen once; the top ten hold approximately 7.9%. This clonotype was recorded at least ten times. Its antigen remains unknown. The sequence came from a woman aged 40 to 50 with Graves' hyperthyroidism. Material: blood. The rearrangement uses TRBV7-8 and TRBJ2-3; no firm D call. CDR3 residues: CASSLAAESTDTQYF. The CDR3 nucleotides read TGTGCCAGCAGCTTAGCTGCGGAAAGCACAGATACGCAGTATTTT.